Below are 12 T cell receptor beta chains sequenced from a single sample in a study of human T cells and chemical hapten exposure. Unfractionated whole blood served as the source for total RNA extraction. Unique molecular identifiers were affixed to discrete cDNA molecules within the library. TCRdb re-derived calls from the reads in MiXCR, one entry per CDR3 protein. The profile shows about 120,000 distinct CDR3 sequences, less than 10% of them singletons. Material for sequencing was whole blood. These receptors originate from a human donor in good health. Some clones in this sample may be carry-over from other donors' samples.

The sample holds a few counts of this clonotype. The chain carries TRBV14 and TRBJ2-4; D possibly uses TRBD1 or TRBD2 (6 bases each). Germline CDR1 reads SGHDN; CDR2 reads FVKESK. Trimming removed 1 base at V and 1 base at J, with 20 bases between. This CDR3 spans 19 amino acids. CDR3 nucleotide sequence: TGTGCCAGCAGCCAAGGCGTAGAAACTACGGGGGCGGCCAAAAACATTCAGTACTTC. Amino acid sequence: CASSQGVETTGAAKNIQYF.

This rearrangement joins TRBV20-1 to TRBJ2-7; D is perhaps TRBD1 (5 bases). The CDR3 length is 15 residues. The germline CDR1 and CDR2 sequences are DFQATT and SNEGSKA (reference sequence). V lost 2 bases, J lost 7 bases, and 21 bases lay in between. The CDR3 here is CSARPRTTRSWEQYF. The CDR3 bases are TGCAGTGCTAGACCTAGGACAACCCGTTCGTGGGAGCAGTACTTC.

This chain connects TRBV10-3 to TRBJ1-4; maybe TRBD1 (5 bases). V lost 11 bases and J lost 5, with 15 bases in between. The CDR3 runs 13 residues. Germline V gene data show CDR1 as ENHRY and CDR2 as SYGVKD. CDR3 in DNA: TGTGCCTCTCGCTCGACAGAAAATGAAAAACTGTTTTTT. Amino acid sequence: CASRSTENEKLFF.

This clonotype was recorded at least ten times. The CDR3 DNA reads TGCAGTGCTAGAGATCGACAGGGGGATCAGCCCCAGCATTTT. Amino acid sequence: CSARDRQGDQPQHF. The genes are TRBV20-1 and TRBJ1-5; 9 bases fit TRBD1. From germline, CDR1 is DFQATT and CDR2 SNEGSKA (reference sequence). The CDR3 has 14 amino acids. With V trimmed by 0 bases and J by 5 bases, 2 bases remained unmatched.

This clonotype appeared a few times. The V gene is TRBV11-2, the J gene TRBJ2-5; D unclear. With 8 bases removed from V and 1 base from J, the gap between germline ends came to 14 bases. This CDR3 spans 14 amino acids. CDR1 and CDR2 (germline): SGHAT, FQNNGV. The CDR3 nucleotides read TGTGCCAGCCGGCCCCCACAAGGCCAAGAGACCCAGTACTTC. Translation: CASRPPQGQETQYF.

In its sample, this clonotype was seen many times. The genes are TRBV19 and TRBJ1-4, with D possibly TRBD1 on 5 matching bases. V was trimmed by 3 bases and J by 6 bases, leaving 11 bases between them. Germline CDR1 and CDR2: LNHDA and SQIVND (reference sequence). CDR3 length: 14 residues. DNA of the CDR3: TGTGCCAGTAGTATGTCCAGGGTCGATGAAAAACTGTTTTTT. The encoded protein is CASSMSRVDEKLFF. The full variable domain, with the rest looked up from reference TRBV19 and TRBJ1-4, is DGGITQSPKYLFRKEGQNVTLSCEQNLNHDAMYWYRQDPGQGLRLIYYSQIVNDFQKGDIAEGYSVSREKKESFPLTVTSAQKNPTAFYLCASSMSRVDEKLFFGSGTQLSVL.

Of note for this clonotype: A single base separates this from a much larger clone, so it may be a read error. This CDR3 is CASSLSSSYNEQIF. CDR3 coding DNA: TGTGCCAGCAGCCTGTCCAGCTCCTACAATGAGCAGATCTTC. V and J are TRBV27 and TRBJ2-1; no clear D gene. Germline CDR1 and CDR2: MNHEY and SMNVEV (reference sequence). The CDR3 extends over 14 amino acids.

This clonotype was picked up a small number of times. The J gene is TRBJ2-7, the V gene TRBV10-3; D is ambiguous. V was trimmed by 0 bases and J by 4 bases, leaving 4 bases between them. The CDR3 consists of 12 residues. In germline, CDR1 is ENHRY, CDR2 SYGVKD. The CDR3 DNA sequence: TGTGCCATCAGTGAGTCTGGGTACGAGCAGTACTTC. This sequence encodes CAISESGYEQYF.

This clonotype was found many times. DNA of the CDR3: TGCAGTGCTAGAGGAGGAGGGGCCTCGATCTACGAGCAGTACTTC. Amino acid sequence: CSARGGGASIYEQYF. The chain joins TRBV20-1 to TRBJ2-7; weak D call: TRBD2 (6 bases). Trimming cost V 1 base and J 3 bases, with 16 bases left between them. CDR3 size: 15 residues. In germline, CDR1 is DFQATT, CDR2 SNEGSKA (reference sequence).

V and J are TRBV19 and TRBJ1-1; 9 bases align to TRBD1. J gave up 4 bases and V 5 bases, and 17 bases lay outside the gene matches. The germline CDR1 and CDR2 sequences are LNHDA and SQIVND (reference sequence). The CDR3 loop spans 18 amino acids. This CDR3 is CASSPYPPDRGGGTEAFF. The CDR3 nucleotides read TGTGCCAGTAGTCCCTACCCCCCGGACAGGGGAGGTGGCACTGAAGCTTTCTTT.

The gene calls are TRBV27 and TRBJ2-7; 7 nucleotides align to TRBD2. V was clipped by 6 bases and J by 3 bases; unmatched bases: 8. CDR1 MNHEY and CDR2 SMNVEV come from the germline V gene (reference sequence). CDR3 size: 14 residues. The CDR3 DNA reads as TGTGCCAGCAGGGGACTACGGCCTCTCTACGAGCAGTACTTC. It translates to CASRGLRPLYEQYF.

The J gene is TRBJ2-1, the V gene TRBV2; 8 bases agree with TRBD1. The junction had 6 bases not matched to a gene; V was cut back by 2 bases and J by 0 bases. The CDR3 contains 17 residues. CDR1 SNHLY and CDR2 FYNNEI come from the germline V gene. This CDR3 is CASSESRQGSSYNEQFF. CDR3 in DNA: TGTGCCAGCAGTGAATCACGACAGGGGAGCTCCTACAATGAGCAGTTCTTC.